Presented here are 3 T cell receptor beta chains from one specimen sequenced in a study of blood T cell repertoires in COVID-19. Measured with immunoSEQ multiplex PCR; TCRdb has only the in-frame clones, and not every one. The sample consists of roughly 260,000 clones, about nine tenths of them appearing once. The sample consisted of peripheral blood. All receptors come from a young woman with COVID-19, enrolled during active disease.

This clone was detected once. The chain combines TRBV5-4 with TRBJ1-1, with D maybe TRBD1 (5 bases). V lost 4 bases and J lost 6, with 13 bases in between. The CDR3 loop spans 13 amino acids. Germline loops: CDR1 SGHNT, CDR2 YYREEE (reference sequence). The CDR3 loop is CASSPGAGAEAFF. The CDR3 region has the DNA TGTGCCAGCAGCCCGGGAGCGGGGGCTGAAGCTTTCTTT.

V gene TRBV4-3 combines with J gene TRBJ2-1; D perhaps matches TRBD2 (5 bases). CDR1 and CDR2 from the germline V gene are LGHNA and YSLEER. V dropped 3 bases and J dropped 5 bases, with 8 bases sitting between them. This CDR3 has 13 residues. The CDR3 spells CASSHLADNEQFF. The CDR3 nucleotides are TGCGCCAGCAGCCACCTAGCAGACAATGAGCAGTTCTTC.

V gene TRBV3-1 (or the pseudogene TRBV3-2) combines with J gene TRBJ2-7; 12 positions agree with TRBD2. CDR1 is LGHDT and CDR2 is YNNKEL in the germline V gene (reference sequence). The junction had 3 bases not matched to a gene; V was cut back by 4 bases and J by 5 bases. CDR3 length equals 14 residues. CDR3 DNA: TGTGCCAGCAGCCGACTAGCGGGAGCTGACGAGCAGTACTTC. It is translated as CASSRLAGADEQYF.